A single count supports the clone carrying this T cell receptor (beta chain). Its antigen is currently unknown. Trimming took 4 bases from V and 4 from J; bases not matched to a gene: 2. CDR3 length: 16 residues. The V gene's germline CDR1 is LGHDT and CDR2 YNNKEL (reference sequence). This entry is derived from a study of persistence of HIV-infected CD4 T cells. Study background: Blood samples, up to 180 mL, came from multiple time points, except two leukapheresis donors sampled once.

Anti-CD3/anti-CD28 beads served as a nonspecific positive control stimulus. CD4+ T cells upregulating both CD40 ligand and CD69 were sorted as responding cells. An approximately 17-hour stimulation of CD8-depleted PBMCs used anti-CD28/CD49d costimulation, CD40-blocking antibody and enfuvirtide. The immunoSEQ assay was version 4, run in survey mode. The protocol was immunoSEQ multiplex PCR, while the TCRdb copy is restricted to in-frame clones and leaves out a portion. Of under 50,000 clones listed, about nine tenths were seen once; the top ten hold 2.5% to 4%. Study-level findings and limits: TCR analyses could not target the rare provirus-carrying CMV-responding cells. Proviral oligoclonality tracked with TCR oligoclonality within the same sorted cells.

This material consisted of CD4+ T cells sorted from PBMCs after approximately 20-hour stimulation, taken from a patient who received antiretroviral therapy. The V gene is TRBV3-1 (or the pseudogene TRBV3-2), the J gene TRBJ2-6, with 12 bases that match TRBD1. This clonotype originated in an adult woman with HIV who was CMV-seropositive. The CDR3 reads CASSPGQGAGANVLTF. In DNA, the CDR3 is TGTGCCAGCAGCCCGGGACAGGGGGCCGGGGCCAACGTCCTGACTTTC.